One and the same sample provided the 21 T cell receptor beta chains below, sequenced in a study of cytomegalovirus exposure and HLA in healthy donors. Use of 60 Vbeta and 13 Jbeta primers characterized the PCR. TCRdb's copy holds only in-frame clones and misses some; the assay was immunoSEQ multiplex PCR. This sample lists around 140,000 clones; its ten largest clones have 0.8% to 1%. Sequencing was done on a sample of PBMCs. Receptors originate from a male donor in good health and CMV-seronegative.

V and J are TRBV5-1 and TRBJ1-5; no clear D gene. The germline gives CDR1 SGHRS, CDR2 YFSETQ. Trimming took 4 bases from V and 2 from J, leaving 10 bases between them. CDR3 length: 14 amino acids. CDR3 amino acids: CASSMSAGNQPQHF. Written as DNA, the CDR3 is TGCGCCAGCAGCATGTCGGCGGGCAATCAGCCCCAGCATTTT.

J is TRBJ2-7 and V is TRBV6-5; 13 bases align to TRBD2. With 8 bases clipped from V and 5 bases from J, the junction kept 9 bases outside the gene matches. Germline CDR1 MNHEY, CDR2 SVGAGI. This CDR3 contains 15 residues. This CDR3 is CASRTSGSDSHEQYF. As DNA, the CDR3 is TGTGCCAGCCGGACTAGCGGGAGCGATTCTCACGAGCAGTACTTC.

This chain uses TRBV25-1 with TRBJ1-5; TRBD1 might be the D (5 bases). Germline assignment: CDR1 MGHDK and CDR2 SYGVNS. CDR3 length equals 13 residues. Trimming took 6 bases from V and 7 from J, leaving 13 bases between them. The CDR3 DNA follows: TGTGCCAGCAGCGCACCCGCAGGGCAGCCCCAGCATTTT. Translation: CASSAPAGQPQHF.

The chain recombines TRBV28 with TRBJ1-5; tentatively, D is TRBD1 (5 bases). This CDR3 is 13 amino acids long. The germline V gene has CDR1 MDHEN and CDR2 SYDVKM. Trimming shortened V by 6 bases and J by 10 bases, and 16 bases separated the two germline ends. CDR3 in DNA: TGTGCCAGCAGCCAGTCGGTCGGGGGTCCCCAGCATTTT. It yields the protein CASSQSVGGPQHF.

The V gene is TRBV4-2, the J gene TRBJ2-7; TRBD2 matches at 15 bases. CDR1 and CDR2 (germline): LGHNA, YNFKEQ. V was clipped by 4 bases and J by 6 bases; unmatched bases: 13. The CDR3 consists of 18 residues. CDR3 coding DNA: TGTGCCAGCAGCCGGGGACTAGCGGGGGGCGGAGATCGGTCCGAGCAGTACTTC. Its protein product is CASSRGLAGGGDRSEQYF.

The chain combines TRBV27 with TRBJ1-5; the match to TRBD1 covers 8 bases. The junction had 3 bases not matched to a gene; V was cut back by 1 base and J by 7 bases. This CDR3 contains 14 residues. CDR1 is MNHEY and CDR2 is SMNVEV in the germline V gene (reference sequence). The CDR3 region is CASSLLSGGQPQHF. In nucleotides, the CDR3 is TGTGCCAGCAGTTTATTATCAGGGGGCCAGCCCCAGCATTTT.

This chain uses TRBV6-5 with TRBJ2-2; D is unresolved. The CDR3 extends over 13 amino acids. The V gene's germline CDR1 is MNHEY and CDR2 SVGAGI. V gave up 8 bases and J gave up 6 bases, with 13 bases separating them. The CDR3 is CASRTARAGELFF. The CDR3 DNA sequence: TGTGCCAGCCGTACCGCCCGGGCCGGGGAGCTGTTTTTT.

As for this clone: Other DNA sequences in this specimen translate into the identical CDR3. The V and J genes are TRBV9 and TRBJ1-6, with 11 positions matching TRBD1. The CDR3 covers 15 residues. Germline CDR1 is SGDLS and CDR2 is YYNGEE. The ends lost 3 bases at V and 7 bases at J; junction bases unmatched: 3. The chain's CDR3 is CASSARDRGNSPLHF. The DNA for the CDR3 is TGTGCCAGCAGCGCCCGGGACAGGGGGAATTCACCCCTCCACTTT.

The chain is built from TRBV5-1 and TRBJ1-2, with TRBD1 as a possible D gene (5 bases). Trimming removed 2 bases at V and 4 bases at J, with 15 bases between. CDR3 length: 15 amino acids. Germline CDR1 SGHRS, CDR2 YFSETQ. The CDR3 sequence: CASSFGRLDSYGYTF. The CDR3 nucleotides read TGCGCCAGCAGCTTTGGCAGACTCGACAGCTATGGCTACACCTTC.

The rearrangement joins TRBV9 to TRBJ2-1; D is possibly TRBD2 (5 bases). CDR3 length: 15 amino acids. Trimming stripped 2 bases from V and 0 bases from J, with 9 bases between. Germline V gene data show CDR1 as SGDLS and CDR2 as YYNGEE. The CDR3 loop reads CASSVTGSSYNEQFF. CDR3 coding DNA: TGTGCCAGCAGCGTGACGGGAAGCTCCTACAATGAGCAGTTCTTC.

The genes are TRBV27 and TRBJ2-2; 10 nucleotides match TRBD1. J lost 4 bases, V lost 3 bases, and 2 bases had no gene match. Germline CDR1 MNHEY, CDR2 SMNVEV (reference sequence). This CDR3 contains 15 residues. CDR3: CASSFGQGGTGELFF. The CDR3 DNA reads TGTGCCAGCAGTTTCGGACAGGGGGGCACCGGGGAGCTGTTTTTT.

The chain couples TRBV14 to TRBJ1-1; D remains ambiguous. The CDR3 length is 13 residues. Deletions cut 5 bases from V and 0 bases from J, with 7 bases between. CDR1 is SGHDN and CDR2 is FVKESK in the germline V gene. The CDR3 loop reads CASSEEMNTEAFF. In DNA form, the CDR3 reads TGTGCCAGCAGCGAGGAGATGAACACTGAAGCTTTCTTT.

V is TRBV7-2 and J is TRBJ1-1, with a tentative D call TRBD1 (5 bases). Germline V gene data show CDR1 as SGHTA and CDR2 as FQGNSA. V lost 4 bases and J lost 6, with 15 bases in between. This CDR3 contains 14 residues. The chain's CDR3 is CASSSYNRPPEAFF. CDR3 DNA: TGTGCCAGCAGCTCATATAACAGGCCCCCTGAAGCTTTCTTT. Combining the CDR3 with reference TRBV7-2 and TRBJ1-1 gives the whole variable domain GAGVSQSPSNKVTEKGKDVELRCDPISGHTALYWYRQSLGQGLEFLIYFQGNSAPDKSGLPSDRFSAERTGGSVSTLTIQRTQQEDSAVYLCASSSYNRPPEAFFGQGTRLTVV.

V usage is TRBV19 and J usage is TRBJ2-1; 10 bases match TRBD2. After removal of 5 bases from V and 7 bases from J, the junction contained 8 bases not matched to a gene. Germline CDR1 reads LNHDA; CDR2 reads SQIVND (reference sequence). This CDR3 has 15 amino acids. CDR3 sequence reads: CASSLPSGRQNEQFF. The CDR3 nucleotides read TGTGCCAGTAGTCTACCTAGCGGGAGACAGAATGAGCAGTTCTTC.

The rearrangement joins TRBV10-1 to TRBJ1-6, with D unclear. Trimming removed 3 bases at V and 6 bases at J, with 6 bases between. Germline V gene lookup returns CDR1 WNHNN and CDR2 SYGVQD (reference sequence). This CDR3 has 13 residues. CDR3 in DNA: TGCGCCAGCAGTGACCGGGGTAATTCACCCCTCCACTTT. This gives the protein CASSDRGNSPLHF.

The rearrangement uses TRBV28 and TRBJ1-1, with 9 bases identical to TRBD1. Unmatched junction bases numbered 4, after V lost 7 bases and J lost 4 bases. The CDR3 contains 13 residues. CDR1 MDHEN and CDR2 SYDVKM come from the germline V gene. As DNA, the CDR3 is TGTGCCAGCACTGGACAGGGGTCCACTGAAGCTTTCTTT. Amino acids: CASTGQGSTEAFF.

V gene TRBV27 combines with J gene TRBJ2-3; TRBD2 matches at 7 bases. The germline V gene has CDR1 MNHEY and CDR2 SMNVEV (reference sequence). V trimming: 4 bases; J trimming: 2 bases; junction bases outside the gene matches: 9. This CDR3 is built from 16 residues. CDR3 in DNA: TGTGCCAGCAGTTCGTGGAGCGGGAATCCCACAGATACGCAGTATTTT. This sequence encodes CASSSWSGNPTDTQYF.

This rearrangement joins TRBV5-6 to TRBJ2-2, with D possibly TRBD1 on 5 matching bases. The CDR3 has 15 amino acids. CDR1 and CDR2 (germline): SGHDT, YYEEEE. Trimming removed 1 base at V and 4 bases at J, with 11 bases between. CDR3: CASSLTGRSTGELFF. DNA of the CDR3: TGTGCCAGCAGCTTGACAGGACGATCCACCGGGGAGCTGTTTTTT.

The J gene is TRBJ2-5, the V gene TRBV29-1, with D possibly being TRBD1 (5 bases). The CDR3 extends over 10 amino acids. In germline, CDR1 is SQVTM, CDR2 ANQGSEA. Trimming removed 3 bases at V and 7 bases at J, with 6 bases between. DNA for the CDR3: TGCAGCGTTGATGGGGCGACCCAGTACTTC. Translating it yields CSVDGATQYF.

J is TRBJ2-1 and V is TRBV19, with 11 bases that match TRBD2. This CDR3 region has 16 residues. Germline CDR1 is LNHDA and CDR2 is SQIVND (reference sequence). V was pared by 4 bases and J by 4 bases, with 6 bases of the junction left unmatched. The CDR3 bases are TGTGCCAGTAGTACCATAGCGGGAGGGCTGTACAATGAGCAGTTCTTC. This encodes CASSTIAGGLYNEQFF. The variable domain in full, with the rest retrieved from reference TRBV19 and TRBJ2-1, is DGGITQSPKYLFRKEGQNVTLSCEQNLNHDAMYWYRQDPGQGLRLIYYSQIVNDFQKGDIAEGYSVSREKKESFPLTVTSAQKNPTAFYLCASSTIAGGLYNEQFFGPGTRLTVL.

The gene calls are TRBV18 and TRBJ1-1; no clear D gene. The CDR3 extends over 19 amino acids. V was shortened by 2 bases and J by 3 bases, with 25 bases between the two germline ends. Looked up from germline, CDR1 is KGHSH and CDR2 is LQKENI. CDR3 sequence: CASSPLGPETMPPDTEAFF. The CDR3 DNA sequence: TGTGCCAGCTCACCATTGGGCCCTGAGACGATGCCCCCGGACACTGAAGCTTTCTTT.